The entry below gives a single T cell receptor (beta chain) sequence along with its context. Sequencing used immunoSEQ multiplex PCR; TCRdb keeps in-frame clones, though not all of them. The table lists roughly 130,000 clones, over 75% of them singletons. V was pared by 4 bases and J by 3 bases, with 7 bases between. The germline gives CDR1 DFQATT, CDR2 SNEGSKA (reference sequence). The CDR3 extends over 11 amino acids. The sample comes from a study of control samples from healthy donors and cancer patients. The sample comprised blood. This clonotype originated in a middle-aged man in good health. This chain uses TRBV20-1 with TRBJ2-7, with a possible D match to TRBD1 (5 bases). The DNA of the CDR3 is TGCAGTGCTAAGACAGTCTACGAGCAGTACTTC. Its translation: CSAKTVYEQYF.